Shown below are 23 T cell receptor beta chains from a single sample sequenced in a study of T-cell reconstitution after alpha-beta-depleted transplantation in children. Unique molecular identifiers were built into the TCRbeta library. TCRdb reanalysed the PCR reads using MiXCR and keeps one entry per CDR3 protein. The sample shows roughly 400,000 distinct CDR3 sequences, 20% of them seen only once. The sample consisted of PBMCs from the stem cell graft donor, taken from the stem cell graft. The source of these receptors is a human donor who donated a stem cell graft to a child with acute myeloid leukemia.

The rearrangement joins TRBV7-2 to TRBJ2-1, with TRBD2 identical over 7 bases. The CDR3 runs to 17 residues. V dropped 5 bases and J dropped 9; count of bases not matched to a gene: 19. In germline, CDR1 is SGHTA, CDR2 FQGNSA. The CDR3, as DNA: TGTGCCAGCAGCCCCATGTGGAGGGAGGGCCGTGTTACTGAGCAGTTCTTC. It translates to CASSPMWREGRVTEQFF.

This clonotype was detected many times. The chain links TRBV20-1 to TRBJ2-1; possibly TRBD2 for D (5 bases). The CDR3 is 14 amino acids. The V end lost 3 bases, the J end lost 5 bases, and 14 bases lay between the germline ends. Germline lookup yields CDR1 DFQATT and CDR2 SNEGSKA (reference sequence). In nucleotides, the CDR3 is TGCAGTGCTAGTAAAGAGGGTTTAGACAATGAGCAGTTCTTC. It translates to CSASKEGLDNEQFF.

The V gene is TRBV29-1, the J gene TRBJ2-7; the match to TRBD1 covers 9 bases. CDR1 SQVTM and CDR2 ANQGSEA come from the germline V gene. CDR3 length: 16 amino acids. Unmatched junction bases numbered 12, after V lost 6 bases and J lost 0 bases. The CDR3 here is CSVPWGGTGSSYEQYF. The CDR3 DNA follows: TGCAGCGTCCCATGGGGCGGGACAGGGAGCTCCTACGAGCAGTACTTC.

V is TRBV18 and J is TRBJ2-3, with a tentative D call TRBD2 (5 bases). The germline CDR1 and CDR2 sequences are KGHSH and LQKENI. The CDR3 has 14 amino acids. Trimming removed 0 bases at V and 6 bases at J, with 10 bases between. DNA of the CDR3: TGTGCCAGCTCACCACCTTCTAGCTTCGATACGCAGTATTTT. Protein sequence: CASSPPSSFDTQYF. Using reference TRBV18 and TRBJ2-3 for the parts outside the CDR3, the full variable domain is NAGVMQNPRHLVRRRGQEARLRCSPMKGHSHVYWYRQLPEEGLKFMVYLQKENIIDESGMPKERFSAEFPKEGPSILRIQQVVRGDSAAYFCASSPPSSFDTQYFGPGTRLTVL.

This clonotype turned up a few times. J is TRBJ2-5 and V is TRBV20-1; 8 positions match TRBD1. This CDR3 contains 13 residues. Trimming at V came to 4 bases and at J to 5 bases, leaving 6 bases not matched to a gene. Germline values: CDR1 DFQATT, CDR2 SNEGSKA (reference sequence). The CDR3 nucleotides are TGCAGTGCTACAGACAGGGGCAGGGAGACCCAGTACTTC. This encodes CSATDRGRETQYF.

This rearrangement joins TRBV5-1 to TRBJ2-1; 8 bases fit TRBD1. Germline CDR1 and CDR2: SGHRS and YFSETQ. With V trimmed by 4 bases and J by 6 bases, 9 bases remained unmatched. This CDR3 comprises 15 residues. The CDR3 region is CASSEKGTGGNEQFF. The CDR3 region has the DNA TGCGCCAGCAGCGAAAAGGGGACAGGAGGCAATGAGCAGTTCTTC.

This clonotype was observed a handful of times. The chain combines TRBV4-1 with TRBJ2-1; TRBD2 matches at 10 bases. Germline CDR1 and CDR2: MGHRA and YSYEKL. The CDR3 sequence is 16 residues long. After removal of 4 bases from V and 12 bases from J, the junction contained 15 bases not matched to a gene. CDR3 protein: CASSPMERLAGWGQFF. CDR3 coding DNA: TGCGCCAGCAGCCCTATGGAGAGACTAGCGGGTTGGGGGCAGTTCTTC.

A few counts support this clonotype. The CDR3 carries no conserved terminal phenylalanine or tryptophan, so it likely arises from a read error. The limits of the CDR3 on the DNA are not certain, so only TCRdb's listed CDR3 is given. The CDR3 loop reads CASSYSLPTGEPQQL. The V gene is TRBV6-2 or TRBV6-3, the J gene TRBJ1-5; the table gives TRBD1 as D, unverified against the DNA. Germline-derived CDR1 and CDR2 are MNHEY and SVGEGT. Counting both end residues, the CDR3 totals 15 amino acids.

This clonotype was counted a few times. V is TRBV5-1 and J is TRBJ2-1; the D is unclear. From germline, CDR1 is SGHRS and CDR2 YFSETQ. There are 11 residues in the CDR3. Trimming took off 7 bases at V and 6 bases at J, with 8 bases between the two ends. The CDR3 bases are TGCGCCAGCGGAAACCGCAATGAGCAGTTCTTC. It is translated as CASGNRNEQFF.

The J gene is TRBJ2-5, the V gene TRBV4-3; 14 bases line up with TRBD2. V dropped 0 bases and J dropped 0; count of bases not matched to a gene: 6. Looked up from germline, CDR1 is LGHNA and CDR2 is YSLEER. The CDR3 totals 19 residues. In DNA, the CDR3 is TGCGCCAGCAGCCAAGAATTATTGGGACTAGCGGGGGACCAAGAGACCCAGTACTTC. It yields the protein CASSQELLGLAGDQETQYF.

This clonotype was seen a few times. The rearrangement links TRBV5-1 to TRBJ2-2, with 9 nucleotides matching TRBD2. With V trimmed by 0 bases and J by 3 bases, 3 bases remained unmatched. Germline CDR1 and CDR2: SGHRS and YFSETQ. CDR3 length equals 16 residues. The CDR3: CASSLALAGDTGELFF. The CDR3 coding sequence is TGCGCCAGCAGCTTGGCACTAGCGGGTGACACCGGGGAGCTGTTTTTT.

This clonotype was seen once. The genes are TRBV9 and TRBJ2-3; D call uncertain. Germline values: CDR1 SGDLS, CDR2 YYNGEE. The CDR3 has 13 residues. Trimming took 3 bases from V and 0 from J, leaving 5 bases between them. CDR3 loop: CASSAYSTDTQYF. CDR3 nucleotide sequence: TGTGCCAGCAGCGCATACAGCACAGATACGCAGTATTTT.

This clonotype showed up many times. The CDR3 DNA reads as TGTGCCAGCAGAGAAATCACAGGGGGCGGGCCTCATGGCTACACCTTC. The encoded protein is CASREITGGGPHGYTF. This rearrangement joins TRBV2 to TRBJ1-2; TRBD1 aligns across 9 bases. The V gene's germline CDR1 is SNHLY and CDR2 FYNNEI. With 6 bases clipped from V and 6 bases from J, the junction kept 14 bases outside the gene matches. The CDR3 is 16 residues long.

In its sample, this clonotype was seen many times. The chain combines TRBV6-5 with TRBJ2-5; D may be TRBD1 (6 bases). CDR3 length equals 16 residues. V dropped 2 bases and J dropped 4 bases, with 17 bases sitting between them. Germline V gene lookup returns CDR1 MNHEY and CDR2 SVGAGI. CDR3 protein: CASSYVYREYGETQYF. For the CDR3, the DNA is TGTGCCAGCAGTTACGTGTACAGGGAGTACGGAGAGACCCAGTACTTC.

This clonotype was recorded many times. The rearrangement links TRBV5-1 to TRBJ2-5, with 10 bases matching TRBD2. Germline-derived CDR1 and CDR2 are SGHRS and YFSETQ. The CDR3 loop spans 16 amino acids. V shed 1 base and J 4 bases; nucleotides not matched to a gene: 7. The CDR3 here is CASSLQLAGVGETQYF. The CDR3 DNA follows: TGCGCCAGCAGCTTGCAGCTAGCGGGAGTTGGAGAGACCCAGTACTTC.

V gene TRBV7-2 combines with J gene TRBJ1-1; D unresolved. Germline assignment: CDR1 SGHTA and CDR2 FQGNSA. This CDR3 region has 13 residues. Trimming cost V 8 bases and J 1 base, with 11 bases left between them. The CDR3, as DNA: TGTGCCAGCTCATATGCGGAGAACACTGAAGCTTTCTTT. As protein: CASSYAENTEAFF.

The J gene is TRBJ2-1, the V gene TRBV5-8; the D is unclear. Trimming shortened V by 2 bases and J by 0 bases, and 15 bases separated the two germline ends. The CDR3 runs to 17 residues. Germline CDR1 is SGHTS and CDR2 is YDEGEE. In DNA, the CDR3 is TGTGCCAGCAGCTTCGAAATCACACTGAGCTCCTACAATGAGCAGTTCTTC. Translating gives CASSFEITLSSYNEQFF.

This clonotype was observed a single time. The chain links TRBV7-2 to TRBJ2-7; 10 bases line up with TRBD2. Germline-derived CDR1 and CDR2 are SGHTA and FQGNSA. This CDR3 is 18 amino acids long. After removal of 0 bases from V and 3 bases from J, the junction contained 11 bases not matched to a gene. The CDR3 region has the DNA TGTGCCAGCAGCTTAGCACTCCATTTAGCGGGAGGCGTCTACGAGCAGTACTTC. This encodes CASSLALHLAGGVYEQYF.

A few counts support this clonotype. This rearrangement joins TRBV29-1 to TRBJ2-7, with D maybe TRBD2 (6 bases). The CDR3 has 12 residues. Germline CDR1 and CDR2: SQVTM and ANQGSEA. The ends were cut back, 3 bases at V and 2 bases at J, with 8 bases in the middle. This chain's CDR3 is CSVEGLTYEQYF. CDR3 sequence (DNA): TGCAGCGTTGAGGGACTGACCTACGAGCAGTACTTC.

This clonotype was detected many times. This rearrangement joins TRBV29-1 to TRBJ2-5, with a possible D match to TRBD2 (5 bases). The CDR3 is 12 residues long. Trimming took 4 bases from V and 5 from J, leaving 11 bases between them. Germline loops: CDR1 SQVTM, CDR2 ANQGSEA. The CDR3 coding sequence is TGCAGCGTTGGGGCTAGAGGGGAGACCCAGTACTTC. As protein: CSVGARGETQYF. The whole variable domain, remainder taken from reference TRBV29-1 and TRBJ2-5, is SAVISQKPSRDICQRGTSLTIQCQVDSQVTMMFWYRQQPGQSLTLIATANQGSEATYESGFVIDKFPISRPNLTFSTLTVSNMSPEDSSIYLCSVGARGETQYFGPGTRLLVL.

This chain uses TRBV28 with TRBJ2-3, with D perhaps TRBD2 (7 bases). CDR1 is MDHEN, CDR2 SYDVKM, per germline. V was trimmed by 7 bases and J by 4 bases, leaving 24 bases between them. CDR3 length equals 17 residues. CDR3 in amino acids: CASTPGASGMGADTQYF. In DNA, the CDR3 is TGTGCCAGCACCCCAGGGGCTAGCGGAATGGGGGCAGATACGCAGTATTTT.

This clonotype was counted between two and nine times. The chain carries TRBV20-1 and TRBJ2-3; 10 bases are a match to TRBD2. This CDR3 has 15 residues. Germline lookup yields CDR1 DFQATT and CDR2 SNEGSKA (reference sequence). The J segment lost 1 base and the V segment lost 1 base, leaving 2 bases of the junction unmatched. CDR3 bases: TGCAGTGCTAGAGCGACTAGCGGGCGCACAGATACGCAGTATTTT. Its translation is CSARATSGRTDTQYF.

There are many counts of this clonotype. V gene TRBV6-5 combines with J gene TRBJ2-7; no definite D call. V lost 0 bases and J lost 3, with 15 bases in between. CDR3 length: 16 residues. Germline V lookup: CDR1 MNHEY, CDR2 SVGAGI. The CDR3 region is CASSYSMGSPDYEQYF. In nucleotides, the CDR3 is TGTGCCAGCAGTTACTCGATGGGTTCCCCTGACTACGAGCAGTACTTC.